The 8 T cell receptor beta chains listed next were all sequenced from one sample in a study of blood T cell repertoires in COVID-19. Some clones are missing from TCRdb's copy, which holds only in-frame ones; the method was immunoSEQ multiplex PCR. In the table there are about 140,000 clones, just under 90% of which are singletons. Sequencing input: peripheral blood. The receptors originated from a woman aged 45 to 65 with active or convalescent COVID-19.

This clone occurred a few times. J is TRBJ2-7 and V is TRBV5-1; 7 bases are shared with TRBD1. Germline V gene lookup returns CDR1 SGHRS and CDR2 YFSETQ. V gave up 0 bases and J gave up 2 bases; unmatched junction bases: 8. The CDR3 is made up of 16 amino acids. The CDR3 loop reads CASSLEGGRSTYEQYF. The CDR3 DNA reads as TGCGCCAGCAGCTTGGAAGGGGGCCGGTCCACCTACGAGCAGTACTTC.

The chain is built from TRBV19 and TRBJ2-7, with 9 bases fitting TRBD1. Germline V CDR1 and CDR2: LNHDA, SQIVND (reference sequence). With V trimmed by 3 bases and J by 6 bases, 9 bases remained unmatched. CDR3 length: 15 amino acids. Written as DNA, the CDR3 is TGTGCCAGTAGTATTGTGGGGACAGGGAAGAGCGAGCAGTACTTC. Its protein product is CASSIVGTGKSEQYF.

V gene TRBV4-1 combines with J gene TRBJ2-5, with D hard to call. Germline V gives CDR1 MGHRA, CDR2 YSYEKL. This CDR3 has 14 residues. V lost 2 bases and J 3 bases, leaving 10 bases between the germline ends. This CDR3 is CASSQSLSEETQYF. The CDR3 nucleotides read TGCGCCAGCAGCCAAAGCCTCTCGGAAGAGACCCAGTACTTC.

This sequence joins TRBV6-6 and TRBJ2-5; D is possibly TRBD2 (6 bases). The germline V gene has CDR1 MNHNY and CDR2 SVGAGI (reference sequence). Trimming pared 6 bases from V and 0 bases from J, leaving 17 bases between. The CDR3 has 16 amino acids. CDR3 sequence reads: CASRQYTGGYQETQYF. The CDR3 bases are TGTGCCAGCAGACAATATACTGGGGGGTACCAAGAGACCCAGTACTTC.

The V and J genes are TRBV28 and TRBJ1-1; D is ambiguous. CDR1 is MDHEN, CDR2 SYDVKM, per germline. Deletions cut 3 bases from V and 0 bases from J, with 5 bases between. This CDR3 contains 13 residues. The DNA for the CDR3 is TGTGCCAGCAGTTTTCCAATGAACACTGAAGCTTTCTTT. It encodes CASSFPMNTEAFF.

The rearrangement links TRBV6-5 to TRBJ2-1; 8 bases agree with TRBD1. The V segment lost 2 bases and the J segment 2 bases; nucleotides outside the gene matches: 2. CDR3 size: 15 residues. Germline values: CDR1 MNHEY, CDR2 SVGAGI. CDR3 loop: CASSYGTGPYNEQFF. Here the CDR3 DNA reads TGTGCCAGCAGTTACGGGACAGGACCCTACAATGAGCAGTTCTTC.

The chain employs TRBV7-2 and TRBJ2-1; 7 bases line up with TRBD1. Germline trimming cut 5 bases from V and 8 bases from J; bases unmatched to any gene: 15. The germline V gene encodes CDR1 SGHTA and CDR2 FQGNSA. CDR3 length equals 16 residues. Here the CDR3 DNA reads TGTGCCAGCAGCCCGACAGGGCCAGGTTCGGGCGATGAGCAGTTCTTC. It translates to CASSPTGPGSGDEQFF.

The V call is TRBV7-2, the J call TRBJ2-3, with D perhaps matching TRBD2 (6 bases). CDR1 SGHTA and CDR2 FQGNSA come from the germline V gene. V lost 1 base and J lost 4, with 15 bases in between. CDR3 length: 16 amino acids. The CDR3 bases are TGTGCCAGCAGCTTAGTCGGGCGACTAGTCCCAGATACGCAGTATTTT. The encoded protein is CASSLVGRLVPDTQYF.